Listed below are T cell receptor beta chains from one sample, sequenced in a study of shared clonotypes between healthy human individuals. The repertoire was sequenced with immunoSEQ multiplex PCR; TCRdb's copy has only in-frame clones and lacks some. Altogether roughly 2.1 million clones are present, roughly 91% being singletons, with the ten largest covering 1.5% to 2%. Sequenced material: naive CD8+ T cells from PBMCs. The receptor set was obtained from a man aged 18 to 30 in good health. Some clones in this sample may be carry-over from other donors' samples. The CDR3 runs from the conserved cysteine through the conserved F or W. Fields, in order: D gene, clone size, V gene, J gene, CDR3 protein, CDR3 DNA. The D gene is left open where the match is weak. Rows may omit the clone size; those that give it use once, few, many or a size class.

d_gene: NA; abundance: once; v_gene: TRBV11-2; j_gene: TRBJ1-1; CDR3aa: CASSLTKGNTEAFF; CDR3nt: TGTGCCAGCAGTTTGACAAAAGGGAACACTGAAGCTTTCTTT
d_gene: TRBD1; abundance: NA; v_gene: TRBV7-3; j_gene: TRBJ2-3; CDR3aa: CASSLIGTGAKDTQYF; CDR3nt: TGTGCCAGCAGCTTAATTGGGACAGGGGCCAAAGATACGCAGTATTTT
d_gene: NA; abundance: NA; v_gene: TRBV7-6; j_gene: TRBJ2-7; CDR3aa: CASSPMVAELYEQYF; CDR3nt: TGTGCCAGCAGCCCCATGGTAGCCGAACTTTACGAGCAGTACTTC
d_gene: NA; abundance: NA; v_gene: TRBV7-9; j_gene: TRBJ1-1; CDR3aa: CASSRSIGGNTEAFF; CDR3nt: TGTGCCAGCAGCCGTAGTATCGGAGGGAACACTGAAGCTTTCTTT
d_gene: NA; abundance: NA; v_gene: TRBV6-5; j_gene: TRBJ2-7; CDR3aa: CASSFLASTYEQYF; CDR3nt: TGTGCCAGCAGTTTCTTGGCCAGTACCTACGAGCAGTACTTC
d_gene: NA; abundance: NA; v_gene: TRBV12-2; j_gene: TRBJ2-3; CDR3aa: CASRSAHSWGDTDTQYF; CDR3nt: TGTGCAAGTCGCTCGGCCCATAGCTGGGGGGACACAGATACGCAGTATTTT
d_gene: TRBD1; abundance: NA; v_gene: TRBV30; j_gene: TRBJ1-5; CDR3aa: CAWSVGQGGPHQPQHF; CDR3nt: TGTGCCTGGAGTGTCGGACAGGGAGGGCCCCATCAGCCCCAGCATTTT
d_gene: NA; abundance: NA; v_gene: TRBV7-9; j_gene: TRBJ2-5; CDR3aa: CASSGLLGEGTQYF; CDR3nt: TGTGCCAGCAGCGGACTCTTGGGCGAAGGGACCCAGTACTTC
d_gene: NA; abundance: NA; v_gene: TRBV5-1; j_gene: TRBJ1-1; CDR3aa: CASSPNLLDRQNTEAFF; CDR3nt: TGCGCCAGCAGCCCAAACCTCCTAGACAGGCAAAACACTGAAGCTTTCTTT
d_gene: NA; abundance: NA; v_gene: TRBV5-1; j_gene: TRBJ2-3; CDR3aa: CASKPGRGLLDTQYF; CDR3nt: TGCGCCAGCAAGCCGGGAAGAGGCCTTCTGGATACGCAGTATTTT
d_gene: NA; abundance: NA; v_gene: TRBV7-6; j_gene: TRBJ1-2; CDR3aa: CASSLATANYGYTF; CDR3nt: TGTGCCAGCAGCCTGGCGACGGCGAACTATGGCTACACCTTC
d_gene: TRBD1; abundance: NA; v_gene: TRBV6-5; j_gene: TRBJ1-6; CDR3aa: CASSPGTGNNSPLHF; CDR3nt: TGTGCCAGCAGTCCGGGGACAGGGAACAATTCACCCCTCCACTTT
d_gene: NA; abundance: NA; v_gene: TRBV7-8; j_gene: TRBJ2-7; CDR3aa: CASRPWDEFYEQYF; CDR3nt: TGTGCCAGCAGACCTTGGGACGAGTTCTACGAGCAGTACTTC
d_gene: NA; abundance: NA; v_gene: TRBV16; j_gene: TRBJ2-3; CDR3aa: CASSQSGLAGRSTDTQYF; CDR3nt: TGTGCCAGCAGCCAATCAGGGCTGGCGGGCCGGAGCACAGATACGCAGTATTTT
d_gene: NA; abundance: NA; v_gene: TRBV7-2; j_gene: TRBJ2-1; CDR3aa: CASSLARLVQGEQFF; CDR3nt: TGTGCCAGCAGCTTAGCCAGACTTGTCCAGGGCGAGCAGTTCTTC
d_gene: TRBD1; abundance: NA; v_gene: TRBV30; j_gene: TRBJ1-1; CDR3aa: CASELPGQGRTEAFF; CDR3nt: TGTGCCTCCGAATTACCGGGACAGGGTCGAACTGAAGCTTTCTTT
d_gene: NA; abundance: NA; v_gene: TRBV28; j_gene: TRBJ1-5; CDR3aa: CASSSQPLNQPQHF; CDR3nt: TGTGCCAGCAGTAGTCAACCCCTTAATCAGCCCCAGCATTTT
d_gene: NA; abundance: NA; v_gene: TRBV4-1; j_gene: TRBJ2-5; CDR3aa: CASSHDARPQETQYF; CDR3nt: TGCGCCAGCAGCCATGATGCCCGGCCCCAAGAGACCCAGTACTTC
d_gene: TRBD2; abundance: NA; v_gene: TRBV27; j_gene: TRBJ2-1; CDR3aa: CASGTSGRHPEQFF; CDR3nt: TGTGCCAGTGGGACTAGCGGGAGACATCCTGAGCAGTTCTTC
d_gene: NA; abundance: once; v_gene: TRBV11-3; j_gene: TRBJ2-3; CDR3aa: CASSLVWGDTQYF; CDR3nt: TGTGCCAGCAGCTTAGTTTGGGGAGATACGCAGTATTTT
d_gene: TRBD1; abundance: once; v_gene: TRBV9; j_gene: TRBJ1-2; CDR3aa: CASSVEGGSGGYTF; CDR3nt: TGTGCCAGCAGCGTAGAAGGGGGCTCGGGTGGCTACACCTTC
d_gene: NA; abundance: few; v_gene: TRBV30; j_gene: TRBJ1-1; CDR3aa: CAWSVGGPDEF; CDR3nt: TGTGCCTGGAGTGTTGGGGGCCCAGATGAATTT
d_gene: NA; abundance: NA; v_gene: TRBV11-2; j_gene: TRBJ2-1; CDR3aa: CASSPSWSSYNEQFF; CDR3nt: TGTGCCAGCAGCCCGTCCTGGAGCTCCTACAATGAGCAGTTCTTC
d_gene: NA; abundance: NA; v_gene: TRBV5-4; j_gene: TRBJ2-5; CDR3aa: CASSTGQQETQYF; CDR3nt: TGTGCCAGCAGCACAGGACAGCAAGAGACCCAGTACTTC
d_gene: NA; abundance: NA; v_gene: TRBV6-5; j_gene: TRBJ2-7; CDR3aa: CASSYSSGGSYEQYF; CDR3nt: TGTGCCAGCAGTTACTCGTCAGGCGGTTCCTACGAGCAGTACTTC
d_gene: TRBD2; abundance: NA; v_gene: TRBV14; j_gene: TRBJ2-3; CDR3aa: CASSLIAGASTDTQYF; CDR3nt: TGTGCCAGCAGCCTGATAGCGGGGGCTAGCACAGATACGCAGTATTTT
d_gene: NA; abundance: NA; v_gene: TRBV7-6; j_gene: TRBJ2-7; CDR3aa: CASSLALGSRDEQYF; CDR3nt: TGTGCCAGCAGCTTAGCGCTCGGGAGTCGGGACGAGCAGTACTTC
d_gene: NA; abundance: NA; v_gene: TRBV11-2; j_gene: TRBJ2-3; CDR3aa: CASPGTQYF; CDR3nt: TGTGCCAGCCCAGGTACGCAGTATTTT
d_gene: NA; abundance: NA; v_gene: TRBV7-9; j_gene: TRBJ2-5; CDR3aa: CASRSSEETQYF; CDR3nt: TGTGCCAGCAGGTCCTCGGAAGAGACCCAGTACTTC
d_gene: TRBD1; abundance: few; v_gene: TRBV30; j_gene: TRBJ1-1; CDR3aa: CAWSAAGGPTGNTEAFF; CDR3nt: TGTGCCTGGAGTGCCGCAGGGGGCCCCACGGGGAACACTGAAGCTTTCTTT
d_gene: NA; abundance: once; v_gene: TRBV7-9; j_gene: TRBJ2-3; CDR3aa: CASSHDPSFGTDTQYF; CDR3nt: TGTGCCAGCAGCCACGATCCTAGTTTTGGCACAGATACGCAGTATTTT
d_gene: TRBD2; abundance: NA; v_gene: TRBV5-1; j_gene: TRBJ2-5; CDR3aa: CASSFWTSGQETQYF; CDR3nt: TGCGCCAGCAGCTTCTGGACTAGCGGCCAAGAGACCCAGTACTTC
d_gene: NA; abundance: NA; v_gene: TRBV7-9; j_gene: TRBJ1-5; CDR3aa: CASSPEDSNQPQHF; CDR3nt: TGTGCCAGCAGCCCAGAGGACTCAAATCAGCCCCAGCATTTT
d_gene: NA; abundance: NA; v_gene: TRBV19; j_gene: TRBJ1-5; CDR3aa: CASSITRGSNQPQHF; CDR3nt: TGTGCCAGTAGTATAACCAGGGGTAGCAATCAGCCCCAGCATTTT
d_gene: TRBD1; abundance: NA; v_gene: TRBV27; j_gene: TRBJ2-4; CDR3aa: CASSLTQQGSKNIQYF; CDR3nt: TGTGCCAGCAGTCTGACCCAACAGGGGTCCAAAAACATTCAGTACTTC
d_gene: TRBD1; abundance: NA; v_gene: TRBV7-8; j_gene: TRBJ1-1; CDR3aa: CASRPGQGRQAFF; CDR3nt: TGTGCCAGCAGACCGGGACAGGGGCGACAAGCTTTCTTT
d_gene: TRBD1; abundance: NA; v_gene: TRBV9; j_gene: TRBJ2-7; CDR3aa: CASGGQEHYEQYF; CDR3nt: TGTGCCAGCGGGGGACAGGAACACTACGAGCAGTACTTC
d_gene: NA; abundance: NA; v_gene: TRBV5-6; j_gene: TRBJ1-4; CDR3aa: CASSLEPGEGEKLFF; CDR3nt: TGTGCCAGCAGCTTGGAGCCGGGTGAGGGTGAAAAACTGTTTTTT
d_gene: NA; abundance: NA; v_gene: TRBV7-3; j_gene: TRBJ1-1; CDR3aa: CASSPQARTEAFF; CDR3nt: TGTGCCAGCAGCCCCCAGGCTCGGACTGAAGCTTTCTTT
d_gene: NA; abundance: NA; v_gene: TRBV6-4; j_gene: TRBJ2-1; CDR3aa: CASSDRVGEQFF; CDR3nt: TGTGCCAGCAGTGACAGGGTGGGTGAGCAGTTCTTC
d_gene: NA; abundance: NA; v_gene: TRBV27; j_gene: TRBJ2-3; CDR3aa: CASSLRGTDTQYF; CDR3nt: TGTGCCAGCAGTTTAAGGGGCACAGATACGCAGTATTTT
d_gene: NA; abundance: NA; v_gene: TRBV6-5; j_gene: TRBJ2-1; CDR3aa: CASSYWGGLYNEQFF; CDR3nt: TGTGCCAGCAGTTACTGGGGGGGCTTATACAATGAGCAGTTCTTC
d_gene: NA; abundance: NA; v_gene: TRBV9; j_gene: TRBJ2-6; CDR3aa: CASSEGTLSGANVLTF; CDR3nt: TGTGCCAGCAGCGAGGGAACGCTCTCTGGGGCCAACGTCCTGACTTTC
d_gene: NA; abundance: NA; v_gene: TRBV7-9; j_gene: TRBJ2-7; CDR3aa: CASSPGPGFEQYF; CDR3nt: TGTGCCAGCAGCCCCGGTCCGGGGTTCGAGCAGTACTTC
d_gene: NA; abundance: once; v_gene: TRBV28; j_gene: TRBJ1-1; CDR3aa: CASSYLGGDTEAFF; CDR3nt: TGTGCCAGCAGTTATCTGGGGGGAGACACTGAAGCTTTCTTT
d_gene: NA; abundance: NA; v_gene: TRBV9; j_gene: TRBJ2-5; CDR3aa: CASSVAGGVGETQYF; CDR3nt: TGTGCCAGCAGCGTAGCCGGGGGAGTAGGAGAGACCCAGTACTTC
d_gene: NA; abundance: NA; v_gene: TRBV9; j_gene: TRBJ2-2; CDR3aa: CASSVVSGNTGELFF; CDR3nt: TGTGCCAGCAGCGTAGTATCAGGGAACACCGGGGAGCTGTTTTTT
d_gene: NA; abundance: NA; v_gene: TRBV28; j_gene: TRBJ2-2; CDR3aa: CASRPGTGLNTGELFF; CDR3nt: TGTGCCAGCAGGCCCGGGACTGGCTTGAACACCGGGGAGCTGTTTTTT
d_gene: TRBD1; abundance: NA; v_gene: TRBV15; j_gene: TRBJ2-3; CDR3aa: CATRLTGISDTQYF; CDR3nt: TGTGCCACAAGATTGACAGGGATTTCGGATACGCAGTATTTT